Presented here are 19 T cell receptor beta chains from one specimen sequenced in a study of T cell changes during pregnancy in multiple sclerosis (dated by TCRdb to between 2018 and 2021). The method behind the library was the immunoSEQ multiplex PCR assay. Sourced from immuneACCESS, this table was stored by TCRdb with only in-frame sequences that have V and J called. A share of the clones is absent; for the studies checked, an unresolved V gene accounts for under half, and the remainder has no known explanation. This sample holds 40,000 to 45,000 clones; roughly 87% were observed only once. The ten largest clones represent about 1.2% of the sample. The sequences come from CD4+ T cells from peripheral blood mononuclear cells, collected in the first trimester of pregnancy. All receptors derive from a female donor with multiple sclerosis, enrolled in a pregnancy study.

The chain carries TRBV9 and TRBJ1-1, with D maybe TRBD1 (5 bases). Trimming shortened V by 0 bases and J by 10 bases, and 13 bases separated the two germline ends. The CDR3 runs to 13 residues. CDR1 and CDR2 from the germline V gene are SGDLS and YYNGEE. The CDR3: CASSVEAGGIAFF. The CDR3 DNA is TGTGCCAGCAGCGTAGAGGCGGGGGGAATAGCTTTCTTT.

This clone occurred once. V and J are TRBV15 and TRBJ1-5; D is perhaps TRBD1 (6 bases). Germline assignment: CDR1 LNHNV and CDR2 YYDKDF (reference sequence). Trimming took off 8 bases at V and 2 bases at J, with 10 bases between the two ends. This CDR3 has 13 residues. CDR3 loop: CATSGQRNQPQHF. CDR3 DNA: TGTGCCACCTCCGGACAGCGCAATCAGCCCCAGCATTTT.

V gene TRBV5-1 combines with J gene TRBJ2-1, with a weak D call TRBD1 (6 bases). The CDR3 has 17 residues. V shed 3 bases and J shed 5 bases, with 21 bases lying between them. Germline V CDR1 and CDR2: SGHRS, YFSETQ. The CDR3 loop is CASSSGPTGGAHNEQFF. The DNA of the CDR3 is TGCGCCAGCAGCTCAGGCCCGACAGGTGGGGCCCACAATGAGCAGTTCTTC.

The chain employs TRBV5-1 and TRBJ2-7; D is perhaps TRBD2 (5 bases). From germline, CDR1 is SGHRS and CDR2 YFSETQ. This CDR3 is 12 amino acids long. Trimming removed 7 bases at V and 4 bases at J, with 12 bases between. CDR3 sequence (DNA): TGCGCCAGCGCAATCTCGGGATACGAGCAGTACTTC. Its translation is CASAISGYEQYF.

The rearrangement joins TRBV6-1 to TRBJ2-5, with 9 bases lining up with TRBD2. The germline V gene has CDR1 MNHNS and CDR2 SASEGT. V shed 9 bases and J 5 bases; nucleotides not matched to a gene: 10. The CDR3 loop spans 14 amino acids. This chain's CDR3 is CASSELAGGETQYF. The CDR3 nucleotides are TGTGCCAGTTCGGAACTAGCGGGTGGGGAGACCCAGTACTTC.

In its sample, this clone was seen once. V gene TRBV5-1 combines with J gene TRBJ1-1; a weak D match, TRBD1 (5 bases). Trimming removed 0 bases from V and 0 bases from J, with 18 bases in between. The CDR3 is 18 residues long. Germline V gene data show CDR1 as SGHRS and CDR2 as YFSETQ. The CDR3: CASSLGRGSSSMNTEAFF. The CDR3 coding sequence is TGCGCCAGCAGCTTGGGCCGGGGGTCGTCAAGCATGAACACTGAAGCTTTCTTT.

The gene calls are TRBV19 and TRBJ2-7; 10 bases agree with TRBD1. The CDR3 extends over 13 amino acids. The germline V gene has CDR1 LNHDA and CDR2 SQIVND (reference sequence). V was clipped by 5 bases and J by 7 bases; unmatched bases: 5. CDR3 loop: CASSRGTGDEQYF. The CDR3 DNA reads as TGTGCCAGTAGTCGCGGGACAGGGGATGAGCAGTACTTC. Supplemented by reference TRBV19 and TRBJ2-7, the full variable domain reads DGGITQSPKYLFRKEGQNVTLSCEQNLNHDAMYWYRQDPGQGLRLIYYSQIVNDFQKGDIAEGYSVSREKKESFPLTVTSAQKNPTAFYLCASSRGTGDEQYFGPGTRLTVT.

This clone was recorded a few times. The rearrangement joins TRBV6-5 to TRBJ1-1, with a tentative D call TRBD1 (5 bases). Looked up from germline, CDR1 is MNHEY and CDR2 is SVGAGI. V lost 2 bases to trimming and J lost 13 bases, with 14 bases between them. This CDR3 is 12 amino acids long. The CDR3 spells CASSYRGSLVFF. For the CDR3, the DNA is TGTGCCAGCAGTTACCGGGGGAGTTTGGTTTTCTTT.

As regards this clone: At one end, the junction sequence differs from germline, possibly due to a read error. The gene calls are TRBV2 and TRBJ2-7; TRBD2 is a possible D gene (6 bases). CDR1 SNHLY and CDR2 FYNNEI come from the germline V gene. The CDR3 has 12 residues. CDR3 region: CASSETALACNF. The CDR3 DNA is TGTGCCAGCAGTGAGACAGCACTAGCCTGCAACTTC.

The J gene is TRBJ2-7, the V gene TRBV7-9; D remains unclear. Germline V gene sequence: CDR1 SEHNR, CDR2 FQNEAQ (reference sequence). The CDR3 is made up of 10 amino acids. Trimming cost V 5 bases and J 7 bases, with 6 bases left between them. The CDR3 region is CASSQEEQYF. The CDR3 DNA reads as TGTGCCAGCAGCCAGGAAGAGCAGTACTTC.

The chain uses TRBV7-9 and TRBJ2-7; weak D call: TRBD2 (5 bases). The V end lost 8 bases, the J end lost 4 bases, and 9 bases lay between the germline ends. The germline CDR1 and CDR2 sequences are SEHNR and FQNEAQ (reference sequence). The CDR3 runs to 11 residues. CDR3 DNA sequence: TGTGCCAGCTGTGGGGAGTACGAGCAGTACTTC. Protein: CASCGEYEQYF.

This clone was counted between two and nine times. This chain links TRBV28 with TRBJ2-2; TRBD1 is a possible D gene (5 bases). Trimming removed 6 bases from V and 2 bases from J, with 7 bases in between. Germline V gene lookup returns CDR1 MDHEN and CDR2 SYDVKM. CDR3 size: 13 residues. The CDR3 loop is CASRDINTGELFF. CDR3 in DNA: TGTGCCAGCAGGGACATTAACACCGGGGAGCTGTTTTTT. Combining the CDR3 with reference TRBV28 and TRBJ2-2 gives the whole variable domain DVKVTQSSRYLVKRTGEKVFLECVQDMDHENMFWYRQDPGLGLRLIYFSYDVKMKEKGDIPEGYSVSREKKERFSLILESASTNQTSMYLCASRDINTGELFFGEGSRLTVL.

V is TRBV9 and J is TRBJ2-7, with TRBD1 matching over 7 bases. Germline CDR1 reads SGDLS; CDR2 reads YYNGEE. This CDR3 is 15 amino acids long. With V trimmed by 4 bases and J by 9 bases, 16 bases remained unmatched. The CDR3 nucleotides are TGTGCCAGCAGCCCCCTCTACGAGACAGGGTCGGGGCAGTACTTC. This gives the protein CASSPLYETGSGQYF. Full variable domain (missing parts from reference TRBV9 and TRBJ2-7): DSGVTQTPKHLITATGQRVTLRCSPRSGDLSVYWYQQSLDQGLQFLIQYYNGEERAKGNILERFSAQQFPDLHSELNLSSLELGDSALYFCASSPLYETGSGQYFGPGTRLTVT.

The chain combines TRBV5-1 with TRBJ2-1; 7 bases are shared with TRBD2. CDR1 is SGHRS, CDR2 YFSETQ, per germline. The length of the CDR3 is 15 residues. V shed 3 bases, J shed 0 bases, and the junction held 3 bases outside the gene matches. CDR3: CASSWGEGSYNEQFF. CDR3 bases: TGCGCCAGCAGCTGGGGGGAGGGCTCCTACAATGAGCAGTTCTTC.

This clone was observed once. This sequence joins TRBV6-6 and TRBJ1-2, with 9 bases that match TRBD1. Losses at the gene ends were 6 bases for V and 8 bases for J; bases not matched to a gene: 10. Germline CDR1 MNHNY, CDR2 SVGAGI (reference sequence). The CDR3 extends over 14 amino acids. The CDR3 spells CASRPQGAPEGYTF. CDR3 nucleotides: TGTGCCAGCAGGCCACAGGGGGCGCCGGAAGGCTACACCTTC.

The chain uses TRBV5-1 and TRBJ2-3; TRBD2 might be the D (5 bases). Germline V gives CDR1 SGHRS, CDR2 YFSETQ. Trimming shortened V by 1 base and J by 0 bases, and 9 bases separated the two germline ends. This CDR3 is 15 amino acids long. The CDR3 nucleotides are TGCGCCAGCAGCTTGACGGGAACAAGCACAGATACGCAGTATTTT. Translated: CASSLTGTSTDTQYF.

This clone was seen more than once but under ten times. The gene calls are TRBV9 and TRBJ1-2, with 7 bases aligning to TRBD1. CDR3 length: 14 residues. Germline V CDR1 and CDR2: SGDLS, YYNGEE. J gave up 2 bases and V 8 bases, and 9 bases lay outside the gene matches. CDR3 DNA sequence: TGTGCCAGTCCATGGGACAGACAAAACTATGGCTACACCTTC. Translated: CASPWDRQNYGYTF.

The chain couples TRBV28 to TRBJ1-4, with D maybe TRBD1 (6 bases). The CDR3 is made up of 15 amino acids. CDR1 and CDR2 (germline): MDHEN, SYDVKM. Between the trimmed V and J ends, which lost 5 bases and 4 bases, there was a span of 14 bases. The DNA of the CDR3 is TGTGCCAGCAGTCCGCCGGGACATATTAATGAAAAACTGTTTTTT. As protein: CASSPPGHINEKLFF.

This clone has just one count. CDR3 sequence (DNA): TGTGCCTGGAGTGTGCAGTCTAACACTGAAGCTTTCTTT. Protein: CAWSVQSNTEAFF. This chain connects TRBV30 to TRBJ1-1, with no clear D. V dropped 0 bases and J dropped 2 bases, with 7 bases sitting between them. The CDR3 is 13 residues long. The germline V gene has CDR1 GTSNPN and CDR2 SVGIG (reference sequence). The variable domain in full, completed from reference TRBV30 and TRBJ1-1, reads SQTIHQWPATLVQPVGSPLSLECTVEGTSNPNLYWYRQAAGRGLQLLFYSVGIGQISSEVPQNLSASRPQDRQFILSSKKLLLSDSGFYLCAWSVQSNTEAFFGQGTRLTVV.